The clone carrying this T cell receptor beta chain was seen more than once but under ten times. Its antigen is undetermined. Sorting with CD45RO/CCR7/CD25/CD127/CD95/CD27 yielded naive, central memory, regulatory and stem-like memory CD4+ cells. The V gene lost 0 bases and the J gene lost 0 bases, with 9 bases spanning the gap. Germline values: CDR1 ENHRY, CDR2 SYGVKD. The CDR3 is made up of 15 amino acids. This entry belongs to a study of beta chain features in type 1 diabetes. Investigators reverse transcribed all isolated RNA, so they sequenced expressed TCRB transcripts. The study sequenced naive, central memory and regulatory T cell samples to an average of roughly 3.8 million reads. Sequencing used immunoSEQ multiplex PCR; TCRdb keeps in-frame clones, though not all of them. The sample includes 300,000 to 450,000 clones, roughly an eighth of them seen just once. Study-wide results and caveats: PCR might show a preference for shorter templates, equally across patients and controls. cDNA sequencing could over-represent cells with high TCR expression. Moderate but significant shortening of TCRB CDR3s was recorded in all four CD4+ subsets from Type 1 diabetes patients.

The TCR comes from a woman younger than 30 with type 1 diabetes. Sequenced sample: naive CD4+ T cells from blood. The chain is built from TRBV10-3 and TRBJ2-7; D perhaps matches TRBD1 (5 bases). The DNA for the CDR3 is TGTGCCATCAGTGAGTCTTCAGGGTACTCCTACGAGCAGTACTTC. This encodes CAISESSGYSYEQYF.